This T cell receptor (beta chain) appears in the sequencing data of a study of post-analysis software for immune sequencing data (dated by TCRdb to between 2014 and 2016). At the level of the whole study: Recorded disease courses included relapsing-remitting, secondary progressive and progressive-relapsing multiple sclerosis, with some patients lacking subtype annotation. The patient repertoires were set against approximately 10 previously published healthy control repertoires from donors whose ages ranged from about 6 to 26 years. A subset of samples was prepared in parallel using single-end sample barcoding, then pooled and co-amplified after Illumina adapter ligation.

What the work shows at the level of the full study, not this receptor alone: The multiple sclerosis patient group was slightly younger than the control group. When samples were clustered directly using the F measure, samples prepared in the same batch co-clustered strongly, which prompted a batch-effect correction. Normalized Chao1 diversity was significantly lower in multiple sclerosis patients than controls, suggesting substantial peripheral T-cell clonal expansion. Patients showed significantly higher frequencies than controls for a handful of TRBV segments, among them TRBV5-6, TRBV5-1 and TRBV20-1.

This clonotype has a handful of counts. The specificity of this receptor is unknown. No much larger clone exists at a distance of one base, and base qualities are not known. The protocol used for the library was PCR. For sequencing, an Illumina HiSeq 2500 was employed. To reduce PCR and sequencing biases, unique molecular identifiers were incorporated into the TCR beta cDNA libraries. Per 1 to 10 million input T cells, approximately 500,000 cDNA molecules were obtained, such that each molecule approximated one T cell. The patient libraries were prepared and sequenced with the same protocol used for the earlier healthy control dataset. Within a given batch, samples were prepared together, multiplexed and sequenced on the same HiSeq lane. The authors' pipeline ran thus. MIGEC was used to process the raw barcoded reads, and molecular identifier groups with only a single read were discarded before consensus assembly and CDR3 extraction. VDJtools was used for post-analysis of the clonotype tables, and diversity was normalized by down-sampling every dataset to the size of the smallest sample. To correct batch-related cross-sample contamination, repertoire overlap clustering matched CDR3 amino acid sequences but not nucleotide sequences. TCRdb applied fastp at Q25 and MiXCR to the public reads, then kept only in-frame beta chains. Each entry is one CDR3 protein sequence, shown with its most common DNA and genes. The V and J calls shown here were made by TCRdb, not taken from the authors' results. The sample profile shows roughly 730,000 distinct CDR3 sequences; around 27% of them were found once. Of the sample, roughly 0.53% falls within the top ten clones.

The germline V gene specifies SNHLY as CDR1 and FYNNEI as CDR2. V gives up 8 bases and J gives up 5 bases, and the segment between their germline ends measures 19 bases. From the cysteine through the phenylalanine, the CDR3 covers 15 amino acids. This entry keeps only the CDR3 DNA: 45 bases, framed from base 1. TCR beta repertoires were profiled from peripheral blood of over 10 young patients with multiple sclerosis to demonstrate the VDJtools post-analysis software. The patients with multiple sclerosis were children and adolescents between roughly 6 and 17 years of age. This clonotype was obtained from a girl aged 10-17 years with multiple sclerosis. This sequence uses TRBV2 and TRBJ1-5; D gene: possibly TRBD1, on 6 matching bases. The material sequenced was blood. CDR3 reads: CASRSGRGGHQPQHF. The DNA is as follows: TGTGCCAGCCGCTCGGGCAGGGGTGGCCATCAGCCCCAGCATTTT.